The clone carrying this T cell receptor beta chain appeared a few times. This sample is drawn from a study of blood T cell repertoires in COVID-19. Study context: Acute-phase and convalescent COVID-19 samples originated in the United States, Italy and Spain.

Germline loops: CDR1 SGHRS, CDR2 YFSETQ. V lost 3 bases and J 4 bases, leaving 7 bases between the germline ends. The CDR3 consists of 12 residues. Clones were sequenced by immunoSEQ multiplex PCR, and TCRdb holds only the in-frame ones, with some missing. The sample consists of about 260,000 clones, over 75% of them appearing once. J is TRBJ1-2 and V is TRBV5-1; no definite D call. The sequence was collected from a human donor in a cohort sampled during active COVID-19. Sequences were obtained from peripheral blood. The CDR3 region has the DNA TGCGCCAGCAGCTCCTATGGCTATGGCTACACCTTC. Translating gives CASSSYGYGYTF.